Each of the 10 T cell receptor beta chains below was sequenced from the same sample in a study of T cells expressing NK-cell markers. TCRdb re-called the 5' RACE reads and catalogs CDR3 proteins one per entry, DNA excluded. In total, the table holds about 160,000 distinct CDR3 sequences. Specimen: blood T cells: a sorted CD56 or NKG2C T cell subset, CD4+ or CD8+ T cells, or bulk PBMC T cells (not recorded which). These receptors all come from a woman aged 18 to 75 in good health.

The genes are TRBV3-1 and TRBJ2-1; TCRdb picks TRBD2, but there is no DNA to check that call. This CDR3 is 16 amino acids long. CDR1 and CDR2 (germline): LGHDT, YNNKEL (reference sequence). The CDR3 loop is CASSQAGLAGGNEQFF.

The chain couples TRBV4-1 to TRBJ2-5; TCRdb gives TRBD2 as the D gene, but with no DNA this cannot be confirmed. Germline V lookup: CDR1 MGHRA, CDR2 YSYEKL. CDR3 size: 18 residues. CDR3 sequence reads: CASSQVGTSGRVRETQYF.

This sequence joins TRBV5-1 and TRBJ1-1; TCRdb's D gene call, TRBD1, goes unchecked for lack of DNA. The CDR3 is made up of 15 amino acids. In germline, CDR1 is SGHRS, CDR2 YFSETQ. The CDR3 is CASSLNPGSDTEAFF. Looking up the rest from reference TRBV5-1 and TRBJ1-1 gives the full variable domain: KAGVTQTPRYLIKTRGQQVTLSCSPISGHRSVSWYQQTPGQGLQFLFEYFSETQRNKGNFPGRFSGRQFSNSRSEMNVSTLELGDSALYLCASSLNPGSDTEAFFGQGTRLTVV.

CDR3 residues: CASMTGVYGYTF. The chain combines TRBV12-3 or TRBV12-4 with TRBJ1-2. The CDR3 sequence is 12 residues long.

This chain joins TRBV11-1 and TRBJ2-3; TCRdb picks TRBD2, but there is no DNA to check that call. In germline, CDR1 is SGHAT, CDR2 FQDESV (reference sequence). There are 17 residues in the CDR3. CDR3 amino acids: CASSPPPGGPRTDTQYF.

This chain joins TRBV6-5 and TRBJ2-7; TCRdb names TRBD1, which stays unverified in the absence of DNA. Germline-derived CDR1 and CDR2 are MNHEY and SVGAGI. The CDR3 runs 17 residues. CDR3 loop: CASSYSASRGFLYEQYF.

The chain joins TRBV12-3 or TRBV12-4 to TRBJ1-3; the TRBD1 assignment by TCRdb is unverifiable without DNA. The CDR3 runs 15 residues. CDR3 residues: CASSPEGQWGNTIYF.

This chain joins TRBV5-1 and TRBJ2-5. The germline CDR1 and CDR2 sequences are SGHRS and YFSETQ. The CDR3 is 16 amino acids. The CDR3 here is CASSSEGGVGWKTQYF.

The chain joins TRBV12-3 or TRBV12-4 to TRBJ2-5; TCRdb's D call, TRBD2, is unchecked because there is no DNA. The CDR3 sequence is 15 residues long. CDR3 residues: CASILGGDGARTQYF.

The V gene is TRBV20-1, the J gene TRBJ2-5. The germline gives CDR1 DFQATT, CDR2 SNEGSKA (reference sequence). This CDR3 spans 13 amino acids. The CDR3 loop is CSAGLGIQETQYF.